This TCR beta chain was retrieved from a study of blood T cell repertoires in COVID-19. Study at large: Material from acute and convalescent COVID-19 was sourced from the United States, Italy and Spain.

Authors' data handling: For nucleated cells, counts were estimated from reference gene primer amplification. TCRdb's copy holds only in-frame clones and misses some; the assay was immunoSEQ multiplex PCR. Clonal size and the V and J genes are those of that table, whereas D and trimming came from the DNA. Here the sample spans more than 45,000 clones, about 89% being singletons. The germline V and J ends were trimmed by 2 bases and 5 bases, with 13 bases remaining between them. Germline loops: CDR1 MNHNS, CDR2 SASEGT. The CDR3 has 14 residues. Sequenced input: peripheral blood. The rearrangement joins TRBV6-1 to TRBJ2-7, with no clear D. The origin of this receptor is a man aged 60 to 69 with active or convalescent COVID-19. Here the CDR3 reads CASSEPWAKDEQYF. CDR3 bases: TGTGCCAGCAGTGAACCCTGGGCTAAGGACGAGCAGTACTTC.